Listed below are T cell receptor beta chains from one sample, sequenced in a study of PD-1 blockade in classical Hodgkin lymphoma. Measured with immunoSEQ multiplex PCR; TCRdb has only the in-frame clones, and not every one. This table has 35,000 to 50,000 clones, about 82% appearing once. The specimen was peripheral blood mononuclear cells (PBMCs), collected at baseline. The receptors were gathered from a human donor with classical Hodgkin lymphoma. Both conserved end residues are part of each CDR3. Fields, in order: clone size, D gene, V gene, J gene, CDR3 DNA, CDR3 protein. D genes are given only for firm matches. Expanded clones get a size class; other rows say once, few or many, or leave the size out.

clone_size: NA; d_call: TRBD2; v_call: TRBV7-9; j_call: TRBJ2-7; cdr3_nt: TGTGCCAGCAGCTTCGCGGGGGTTAACTACGAGCAGTACTTC; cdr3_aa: CASSFAGVNYEQYF
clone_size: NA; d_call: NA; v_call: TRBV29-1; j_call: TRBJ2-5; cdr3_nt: TGCAGCGCCGCCGGGGGCAGCGGAGAGACCCAGTACTTC; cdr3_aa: CSAAGGSGETQYF
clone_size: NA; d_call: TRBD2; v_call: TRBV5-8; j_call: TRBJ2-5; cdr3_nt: TGTGCCAGCAGCCTTAGCGGGAGGGGTTGGGAGACCCAGTACTTC; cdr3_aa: CASSLSGRGWETQYF
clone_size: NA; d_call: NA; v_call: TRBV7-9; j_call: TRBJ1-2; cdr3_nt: TGTGCCAGCAGCGTTACAGCTATGGAAGGCTACACCTTC; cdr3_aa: CASSVTAMEGYTF
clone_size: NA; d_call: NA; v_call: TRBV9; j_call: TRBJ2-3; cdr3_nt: TGTGCCAGCAGCGTCGGGGGAGCGTTCACAGATACGCAGTATTTT; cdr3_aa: CASSVGGAFTDTQYF
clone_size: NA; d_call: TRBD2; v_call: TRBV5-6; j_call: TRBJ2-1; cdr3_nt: TGTGCCAGCAGCCCGGGACTAGCGGGATCAGGCGAGCAGTTCTTC; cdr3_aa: CASSPGLAGSGEQFF
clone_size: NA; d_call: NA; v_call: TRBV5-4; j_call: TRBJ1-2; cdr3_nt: TGTGCCAGCAGCTCATGGTCTCGCTATGGCTACACCTTC; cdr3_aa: CASSSWSRYGYTF
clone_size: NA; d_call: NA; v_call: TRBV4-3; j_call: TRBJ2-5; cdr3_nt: TGCGCCAGCAGCCAAGAATCAGGGGACCAAGAGACCCAGTACTTC; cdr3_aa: CASSQESGDQETQYF
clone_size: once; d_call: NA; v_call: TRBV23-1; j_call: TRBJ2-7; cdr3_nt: TGCGCCAGCAGTCAATCCTCTCGAGACTTCTACGAGCAGTACTTC; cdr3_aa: CASSQSSRDFYEQYF
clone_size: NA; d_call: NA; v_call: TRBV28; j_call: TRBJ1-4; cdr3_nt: TGTGCCAGCAGTTTACCCGACGTGGGGAACAATGAAAAACTGTTTTTT; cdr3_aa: CASSLPDVGNNEKLFF
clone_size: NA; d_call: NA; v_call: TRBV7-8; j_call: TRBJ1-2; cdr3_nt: TGTGCCAGCAGGGCAGGTCGTTTTAACTATGGCTACACCTTC; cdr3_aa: CASRAGRFNYGYTF
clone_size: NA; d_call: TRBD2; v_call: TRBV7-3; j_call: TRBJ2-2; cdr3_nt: TGTGCCAGCAGCTTAAACCCCCCCTCTAGCGGGAGAGGCACCGGGGAGCTGTTTTTT; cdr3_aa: CASSLNPPSSGRGTGELFF
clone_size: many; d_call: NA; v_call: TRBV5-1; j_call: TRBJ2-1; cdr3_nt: TGCGCCAGCAGCGAAGAGTACAATGAGCAGTTCTTC; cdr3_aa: CASSEEYNEQFF
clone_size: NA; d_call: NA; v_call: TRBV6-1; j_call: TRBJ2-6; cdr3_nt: TGTGCCAGCAGTGAAATTTGGGGGGTTGGAGCCAACGTCCTGACTTTC; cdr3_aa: CASSEIWGVGANVLTF
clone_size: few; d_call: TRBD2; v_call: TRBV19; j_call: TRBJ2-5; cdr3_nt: TGTGCCAGTAGTATGGGGGCGGGAGGGAGTAGAGAGACCCAGTACTTC; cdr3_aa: CASSMGAGGSRETQYF
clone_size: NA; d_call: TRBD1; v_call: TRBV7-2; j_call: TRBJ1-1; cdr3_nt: TGTGCCAGCAGCTCGGGACAGCTATTTTTGAACACTGAAGCTTTCTTT; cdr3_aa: CASSSGQLFLNTEAFF
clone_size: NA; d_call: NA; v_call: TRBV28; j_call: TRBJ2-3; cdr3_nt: TGTGCCAGCAGTTTATATGGCTCAAGCACAGATACGCAGTATTTT; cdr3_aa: CASSLYGSSTDTQYF
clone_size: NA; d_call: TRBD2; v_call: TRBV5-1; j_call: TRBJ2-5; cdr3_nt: TGCGCCAGCAGCTTGGGACTAGCGGGAGCAGAGACCCAGTACTTC; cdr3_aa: CASSLGLAGAETQYF
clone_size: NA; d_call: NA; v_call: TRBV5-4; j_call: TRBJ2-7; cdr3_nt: TGTGCCAGCAGCCCCTTGGAGGCCTCCTACGAGCAGTACTTC; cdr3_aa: CASSPLEASYEQYF
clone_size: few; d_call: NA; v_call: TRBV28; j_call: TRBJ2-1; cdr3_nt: TGTGCCAGCAGTTTGGGGGTCCTAGAGCAGTTCTTC; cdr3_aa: CASSLGVLEQFF
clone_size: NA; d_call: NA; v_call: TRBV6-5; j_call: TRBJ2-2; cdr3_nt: TGTGCCAGCAGGGCAATTGCGGGATCGACCGGGGAGCTGTTTTTT; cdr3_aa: CASRAIAGSTGELFF
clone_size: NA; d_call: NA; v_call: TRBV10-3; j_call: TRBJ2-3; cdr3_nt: TGTGCCATCAGTGATGGGGGCCCGAGCACAGATACGCAGTATTTT; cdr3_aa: CAISDGGPSTDTQYF
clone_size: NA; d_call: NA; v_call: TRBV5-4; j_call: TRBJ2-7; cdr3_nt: TGTGCCAGCAGCTTGGCCCCTACCAACGAGCAGTACTTC; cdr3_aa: CASSLAPTNEQYF
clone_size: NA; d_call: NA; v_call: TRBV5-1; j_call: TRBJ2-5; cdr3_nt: TGCGCCAGCAGCCCCGACCCCCCCGTTAGTTTGGGAGAGACCCAGTACTTC; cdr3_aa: CASSPDPPVSLGETQYF
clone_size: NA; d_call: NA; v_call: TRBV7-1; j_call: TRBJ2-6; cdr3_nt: TGTGCCAGCAGCAAGGATGCAGGACAAAGTCGGGCCAACGTCCTGACTTTC; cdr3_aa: CASSKDAGQSRANVLTF
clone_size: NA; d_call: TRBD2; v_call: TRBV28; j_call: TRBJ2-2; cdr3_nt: TGTGCCAGCAGTTCCGGGACTATTTTCTCCGGGGAGCTGTTTTTT; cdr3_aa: CASSSGTIFSGELFF
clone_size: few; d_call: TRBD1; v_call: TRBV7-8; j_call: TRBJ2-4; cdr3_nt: TGTGCCAGCAGCCCCCGGGACAGGGGGGGAGCCAAAAACATTCAGTACTTC; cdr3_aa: CASSPRDRGGAKNIQYF
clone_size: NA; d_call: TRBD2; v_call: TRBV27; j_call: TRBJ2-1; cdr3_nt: TGTGCCAGCAGTTTAAAGGCGGGAGCGTACAATGAGCAGTTCTTC; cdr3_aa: CASSLKAGAYNEQFF
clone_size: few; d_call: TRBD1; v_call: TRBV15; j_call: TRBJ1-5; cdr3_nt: TGTGCCACCAGCATTCAGGGGGCTCAGTGGCAGCCCCAGCATTTT; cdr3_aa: CATSIQGAQWQPQHF
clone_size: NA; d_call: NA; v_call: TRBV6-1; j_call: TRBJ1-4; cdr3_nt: TGTGCCAGCAGTGAAGCGGACGAACCCACCGAAAAACTGTTTTTT; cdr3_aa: CASSEADEPTEKLFF
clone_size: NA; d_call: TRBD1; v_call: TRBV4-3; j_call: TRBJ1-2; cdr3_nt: TGCGCCAGCAGCTTACACAGGGGGCAGGGGTATGGCTACACCTTC; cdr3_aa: CASSLHRGQGYGYTF
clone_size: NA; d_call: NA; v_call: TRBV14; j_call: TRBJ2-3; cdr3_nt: TGTGCCAGCAGCCAAGTGACAGATACGCAGTATTTT; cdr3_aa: CASSQVTDTQYF
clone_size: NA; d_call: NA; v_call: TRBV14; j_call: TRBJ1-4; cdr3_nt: TGTGCCAGCAACCGGGGTAATGAAAAACTGTTTTTT; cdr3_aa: CASNRGNEKLFF
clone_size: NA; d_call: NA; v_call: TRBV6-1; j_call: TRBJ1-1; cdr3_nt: TGTGCCAGCAGTGAGAGTTTAGCGAACACTGAAGCTTTCTTT; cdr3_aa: CASSESLANTEAFF
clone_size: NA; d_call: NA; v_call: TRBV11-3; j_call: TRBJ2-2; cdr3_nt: TGTGCCAGCAGCTTAGGCCAGGGGTCTTACACCGGGGAGCTGTTTTTT; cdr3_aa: CASSLGQGSYTGELFF